The 9 T cell receptor beta chains below were found in one sample sequenced in a study of regulatory T cells in long-lasting Graves disease. Indicated time point: newly diagnosed GD, antithyroid drugs for less than 3 months. The TCR library was made from RNA that had been extracted from PBMCs in TRIzol. Arm-PCR of CDR3 regions and iRepertoire HTBI primers were used to build TCR beta libraries. One entry per CDR3 protein, called by TCRdb with MiXCR from the multiplex PCR reads. The table lists roughly 440,000 distinct CDR3 sequences, about 15% of them singletons, with around a quarter in the top ten. This same sample was also taken into another study, of T cells in Graves' hyperthyroidism and ophthalmopathy.

Sequencing used peripheral blood mononuclear cells (PBMCs), obtained at new diagnosis, from a patient treated with antithyroid drugs. The receptors come from a woman between 18 and 30 years old with Graves disease.

This clonotype was found many times. This chain joins TRBV6-1 and TRBJ1-3; maybe TRBD1 (6 bases). From germline, CDR1 is MNHNS and CDR2 SASEGT. The V gene lost 8 bases and the J gene lost 0 bases, with 23 bases spanning the gap. The CDR3 totals 18 residues. CDR3 DNA sequence: TGTGCCAGCTCCTCCGGGACAAGAGTCATGCACTCTGGAAACACCATATATTTT. Translating it yields CASSSGTRVMHSGNTIYF.

This clonotype was recorded at least ten times. V and J are TRBV27 and TRBJ2-1; 7 bases map to TRBD1. V lost 5 bases and J lost 0; bases outside the gene matches: 4. This CDR3 spans 15 amino acids. Germline V lookup: CDR1 MNHEY, CDR2 SMNVEV (reference sequence). The CDR3 DNA is TGTGCCAGCAGTCCGGGACAGCGCTCCTACAATGAGCAGTTCTTC. As protein: CASSPGQRSYNEQFF.

This clonotype showed up just a few times. The chain carries TRBV12-3 or TRBV12-4 and TRBJ1-1; D is unresolved. Trimming stripped 1 base from V and 3 bases from J, with 6 bases between. The CDR3 has 13 residues. CDR3 sequence: CASSLDDDTEAFF. The DNA of the CDR3 is TGTGCCAGCAGTTTAGATGACGACACTGAAGCTTTCTTT.

This clonotype has just a few counts. This chain links TRBV19 with TRBJ2-1; D assignment may be TRBD1 or TRBD2 (5 bases each). Germline values: CDR1 LNHDA, CDR2 SQIVND (reference sequence). The CDR3 is 14 residues long. The V gene lost 4 bases and the J gene lost 2 bases, with 9 bases spanning the gap. The CDR3 protein is CASSRQGAYNEQFF. CDR3 DNA: TGTGCCAGTAGTAGGCAGGGAGCCTACAATGAGCAGTTCTTC.

The V and J genes are TRBV2 and TRBJ2-3; D is unclear. V was pared by 10 bases and J by 0 bases, with 8 bases between. The CDR3 sequence is 12 residues long. Germline V lookup: CDR1 SNHLY, CDR2 FYNNEI. The chain's CDR3 is CATPGSTDTQYF. CDR3 DNA sequence: TGTGCCACCCCCGGTAGCACAGATACGCAGTATTTT.

In this sample, this clonotype turned up once. The V call is TRBV6-5, the J call TRBJ2-1; 8 bases are shared with TRBD2. The ends lost 0 bases at V and 8 bases at J; junction bases unmatched: 6. The germline V gene encodes CDR1 MNHEY and CDR2 SVGAGI. There are 15 residues in the CDR3. The CDR3 nucleotides read TGTGCCAGCAGTTACTCTTGGCGGGGGGACTATGAGCAGTTCTTC. Amino acid sequence: CASSYSWRGDYEQFF.

V and J are TRBV7-3 and TRBJ2-2; D may be TRBD2 (6 bases). The CDR3 loop spans 16 amino acids. Germline CDR1 is SGHTA and CDR2 is FQGTGA. Trimming stripped 1 base from V and 0 bases from J, with 9 bases between. CDR3 amino acids: CASSLRGETNTGELFF. The DNA of the CDR3 is TGTGCCAGCAGCTTAAGGGGGGAAACGAACACCGGGGAGCTGTTTTTT.

This clonotype was counted between two and nine times. The V call is TRBV20-1, the J call TRBJ1-5; tentative D call: TRBD1 (5 bases). Germline CDR1 reads DFQATT; CDR2 reads SNEGSKA (reference sequence). V lost 6 bases to trimming and J lost 9 bases, with 15 bases between them. This CDR3 is built from 12 residues. The CDR3 spells CSAGTSKGPQHF. In DNA form, the CDR3 reads TGCAGTGCCGGGACCTCAAAGGGGCCCCAGCATTTT.

This clonotype was counted a few times. As DNA, the CDR3 is TGTGCCAGCAGCTTGGGTAGGGACAGAAACACCGGGGAGCTGTTTTTT. This codes for CASSLGRDRNTGELFF. The chain joins TRBV5-4 to TRBJ2-2, with 7 bases aligning to TRBD1. CDR1 is SGHNT and CDR2 is YYREEE in the germline V gene (reference sequence). The CDR3 length is 16 residues. V lost 0 bases, J lost 2 bases, and 4 bases stayed unmatched.